The sequence of this TCR beta chain was determined in a study of cytomegalovirus exposure and HLA in healthy donors. Study-wide points: In an earlier analysis, about 87% or about 30%: the productive usage of most TCR beta V segments.

For this clone: What it recognizes is unknown.

Primers for the PCR totalled 60 Vbeta and 13 Jbeta. The protocol was immunoSEQ multiplex PCR, while the TCRdb copy is restricted to in-frame clones and leaves out a portion. The sample has about 100,000 clones, around 77% seen once. V gave up 10 bases and J gave up 7 bases; unmatched junction bases: 20. Germline V CDR1 and CDR2: ENHRY, SYGVKD. CDR3 length: 18 amino acids. Healthy bone marrow donors supplied every sample. The sample comprised PBMCs. This TCR came from a man aged 45-65 years in good health and CMV-seropositive. V and J are TRBV10-3 and TRBJ2-3, with TRBD2 matching over 13 bases. For the CDR3, the DNA is TGTGCCACCAGAGGACTAGCGGGGGACCTGGGTTCGCTAAATACGCAGTATTTT. This encodes CATRGLAGDLGSLNTQYF.